A single sample is the source of the 4 T cell receptor beta chains below, sequenced in a study of cytomegalovirus exposure and HLA in healthy donors. PCR involved 60 Vbeta and 13 Jbeta primers. Measured with immunoSEQ multiplex PCR; TCRdb has only the in-frame clones, and not every one. The table includes some 110,000 clones, approximately 80% detected once. The sample was PBMCs. The receptors originated from a young woman in good health and CMV-seropositive.

The chain combines TRBV18 with TRBJ1-5; no firm D call. Between the trimmed V and J ends, which lost 2 bases and 4 bases, there was a span of 6 bases. The CDR3 runs 13 residues. Germline CDR1 is KGHSH and CDR2 is LQKENI. CDR3 loop: CASSPEGNQPQHF. CDR3 sequence (DNA): TGTGCCAGCTCACCAGAGGGTAATCAGCCCCAGCATTTT.

The rearrangement uses TRBV6-5 and TRBJ1-2; perhaps TRBD1 as D (5 bases). This CDR3 is built from 13 residues. Deletions cut 11 bases from V and 7 bases from J, with 20 bases between. Germline CDR1 and CDR2: MNHEY and SVGAGI. The CDR3 nucleotides are TGTGCCTGCCGGCCGGGGGGACCGGGTGGCTACACCTTC. This encodes CACRPGGPGGYTF.

CDR3 sequence (DNA): TGTGCCAGCAGCTTCATCGACAGTAGCTCCTATAATTCACCCCTCCACTTT. This translates into CASSFIDSSSYNSPLHF. The chain links TRBV7-9 to TRBJ1-6; D is possibly TRBD1 (5 bases). Germline values: CDR1 SEHNR, CDR2 FQNEAQ (reference sequence). The CDR3 extends over 17 amino acids. Trimming took 3 bases from V and 0 from J, leaving 12 bases between them.

In DNA form, the CDR3 reads TGTGCCAGCACAGGGAGGGAAGGGCCCTACAATGAGCAGTTCTTC. Amino acid sequence: CASTGREGPYNEQFF. The chain has TRBV6-1 and TRBJ2-1, with 7 bases that match TRBD2. V dropped 7 bases and J dropped 2; count of bases not matched to a gene: 8. The CDR3 extends over 15 amino acids. Germline V gene sequence: CDR1 MNHNS, CDR2 SASEGT.